What follows describes a single TCR beta chain. Its target is unknown. Sample-barcoded 5' priming and a J-beta primer mix drove a second PCR of 7 to 11 cycles. Template switching added a 12-random-nucleotide identifier to every cDNA molecule. TCRdb called the 5' RACE reads again in MiXCR, with one record for every CDR3 protein. Of about 830,000 distinct CDR3 sequences listed, about 59% are singletons. The data were obtained in a study of blood T cells in healthy people across ages. Each sample yielded at least 5.5 micrograms of PBMC total RNA. Notes on the study in general: Long-lived donors had more naive CD4+ cells and higher diversity than aged donors.

This CDR3 comprises 15 residues. V lost 8 bases to trimming and J lost 5 bases; unmatched junction nucleotides: 8. The sample was blood. The chain is built from TRBV12-3 or TRBV12-4 and TRBJ2-3; 12 bases fit TRBD1. The source of this sequence is a man aged 25 to 40 in good health. CDR3: CASGIGTGGLDTQYF. CDR3 bases: TGTGCCAGCGGCATCGGGACAGGGGGCTTAGATACGCAGTATTTT.